These T cell receptor beta chains were read from a single sample in a study of blood T cell repertoires in COVID-19. Repertoires were generated with immunoSEQ multiplex PCR, while TCRdb's copy carries only in-frame clones and drops some. The sample consists of approximately 440,000 clones, 90% of them appearing once. Sample: PBMCs or T cells enriched from blood (not recorded which). The source is a man aged 18 to 35 who had recovered from COVID-19. CDR3s include the opening cysteine and the closing phenylalanine or tryptophan. D genes are given only for firm matches. Part of the rows lack a size; the others show once, few, many or a class for expanded clones.

>few|TRBJ1-1|TRBV3-1/TRBV3-2|.
CASSQIQGRTEAFF
TGTGCCAGCAGCCAAATTCAGGGTAGGACTGAAGCTTTCTTT
>.|TRBJ1-2|TRBV6-5|TRBD1
CASSSSTGVRGYTF
TGTGCCAGCAGTTCCTCCACAGGGGTTCGAGGCTACACCTTC
>.|TRBJ1-5|TRBV11-2|TRBD1
CASSLGGTGNQPQHF
TGTGCCAGCAGCTTAGGTGGGACAGGCAATCAGCCCCAGCATTTT
>.|TRBJ2-2|TRBV3-1/TRBV3-2|TRBD2
CASSQTSGTLVGELFF
TGTGCCAGCAGCCAAACTAGCGGGACCTTGGTCGGGGAGCTGTTTTTT
>.|TRBJ1-5|TRBV2|.
CASTEGSLNQPQHF
TGTGCCAGCACTGAGGGCAGTTTAAATCAGCCCCAGCATTTT
>once|TRBJ1-2|TRBV9|TRBD1
CASSKQGSEGYGYTF
TGTGCCAGCAGCAAACAGGGGAGTGAGGGCTATGGCTACACCTTC
>.|TRBJ2-7|TRBV6-6|TRBD2
CASSYSAGGRGYEQYF
TGTGCCAGCAGTTACTCGGCGGGAGGGCGAGGATACGAGCAGTACTTC
>once|TRBJ1-1|TRBV27|TRBD1
CAVGKGAQFEAFF
TGTGCCGTGGGGAAGGGGGCCCAATTTGAAGCTTTCTTT
>.|TRBJ2-7|TRBV7-2|TRBD2
CASSSGLAIHEQYF
TGTGCCAGCAGCTCGGGACTAGCGATCCACGAGCAGTACTTC
>.|TRBJ1-2|TRBV28|.
CASSFQGSDEGGYTF
TGTGCCAGCAGTTTCCAGGGGTCGGATGAGGGTGGCTACACCTTC
>.|TRBJ2-7|TRBV6-5|TRBD1
CASRRGRGYYEQYF
TGTGCCAGCCGTAGGGGCAGGGGGTACTACGAGCAGTACTTC
>.|TRBJ2-7|TRBV29-1|.
CSVLTRQTTSYEQYF
TGCAGCGTCCTAACACGACAGACCACCTCCTACGAGCAGTACTTC
>.|TRBJ2-3|TRBV29-1|.
CSVAREVADTQYF
TGCAGCGTTGCCAGGGAAGTCGCAGATACGCAGTATTTT
>.|TRBJ2-2|TRBV5-4|.
CASSLAGTGELFF
TGTGCCAGCAGCTTGGCCGGGACCGGGGAGCTGTTTTTT
>.|TRBJ1-5|TRBV7-2|.
CASSSPWGGQPQHF
TGTGCCAGCAGCTCCCCCTGGGGGGGTCAGCCCCAGCATTTT
>.|TRBJ2-2|TRBV7-3|TRBD2
CASSLTPTSGVGELFF
TGTGCCAGCAGCTTAACGCCCACTAGCGGGGTCGGGGAGCTGTTTTTT
>once|TRBJ1-2|TRBV2|TRBD1
CASSEARGSGGYTF
TGTGCCAGCAGTGAAGCCAGGGGGAGCGGTGGCTACACCTTC
>.|TRBJ1-2|TRBV19|.
CASNPGELGYTF
TGTGCCAGTAACCCCGGGGAGCTGGGCTACACCTTC
>.|TRBJ2-7|TRBV30|TRBD2
CAWSPAGPAYEQYF
TGTGCCTGGAGTCCAGCGGGGCCCGCCTACGAGCAGTACTTC
>.|TRBJ1-4|TRBV7-2|TRBD1
CASSGAGQRNEKLFF
TGTGCCAGCAGCGGGGCGGGACAGAGAAATGAAAAACTGTTTTTT
>.|TRBJ1-1|TRBV9|.
CASSAQGLGTEAFF
TGTGCCAGCAGCGCCCAGGGTTTAGGCACTGAAGCTTTCTTT
>few|TRBJ1-1|TRBV6-4|.
CASSGVGWTEAFF
TGTGCCAGCAGTGGAGTGGGCTGGACTGAAGCTTTCTTT
>.|TRBJ2-3|TRBV20-1|.
CSASGGPKGTDTQYF
TGCAGTGCTAGTGGAGGGCCCAAGGGCACAGATACGCAGTATTTT
>.|TRBJ1-6|TRBV10-3|.
CAIRSREGDNSPLHF
TGTGCCATCAGGTCCAGGGAAGGGGATAATTCACCCCTCCACTTT
>.|TRBJ2-2|TRBV12-5|.
CASGLGSQSAGELFF
TGTGCTAGTGGTTTGGGGAGCCAGTCGGCCGGGGAGCTGTTTTTT
>.|TRBJ1-1|TRBV27|.
CASSAWGSRTEAFF
TGTGCCAGCAGTGCTTGGGGCAGTCGGACTGAAGCTTTCTTT
>.|TRBJ2-3|TRBV9|.
CASSAGPLPRTDTQYF
TGTGCCAGCAGCGCTGGTCCGTTACCTAGAACAGATACGCAGTATTTT
>.|TRBJ1-1|TRBV7-8|.
CASRRGVVTEAFF
TGTGCCAGCCGGCGGGGGGTTGTCACTGAAGCTTTCTTT
>few|TRBJ1-1|TRBV19|.
CASRSQGLGTEAFF
TGTGCCAGTAGGTCGCAGGGGCTGGGGACTGAAGCTTTCTTT
>.|TRBJ2-5|TRBV5-1|.
CASSLYGGPQETQYF
TGCGCCAGCAGCTTATACGGGGGACCCCAAGAGACCCAGTACTTC
>few|TRBJ1-4|TRBV19|.
CASSIGVGTNEKLFF
TGTGCCAGTAGTATAGGGGTGGGCACTAATGAAAAACTGTTTTTT
>.|TRBJ2-7|TRBV28|.
CASSSDSPYEQYF
TGTGCCAGCAGTTCGGACAGCCCCTACGAGCAGTACTTC
>.|TRBJ1-2|TRBV5-1|TRBD1
CASSSGQGDVSYTF
TGCGCCAGCAGCTCAGGACAGGGGGATGTTAGCTACACCTTC
>.|TRBJ2-1|TRBV18|TRBD2
CASSPPQRTSGRLDEQFF
TGTGCCAGCTCACCACCCCAAAGGACTAGCGGGAGGTTGGATGAGCAGTTCTTC
>.|TRBJ2-7|TRBV6-2/TRBV6-3|TRBD1
CASSYSRTGDSYEQYF
TGTGCCAGCAGTTACTCCAGGACAGGGGACTCCTACGAGCAGTACTTC
>.|TRBJ1-1|TRBV4-1|.
CASSQDLGRLNTEAFF
TGCGCCAGCAGCCAAGACCTCGGCAGGCTGAACACTGAAGCTTTCTTT
>.|TRBJ2-1|TRBV12-3/TRBV12-4|.
CASSRAQGGGQFF
TGTGCCAGCAGCCGGGCGCAGGGGGGAGGGCAGTTCTTC
>once|TRBJ1-3|TRBV28|.
CASSRQYPGNTIYF
TGTGCCAGCAGCCGACAGTACCCTGGAAACACCATATATTTT
>.|TRBJ1-2|TRBV15|.
CATSRDRAYGYTF
TGTGCCACCAGCAGAGACAGGGCTTATGGCTACACCTTC
>.|TRBJ2-1|TRBV28|TRBD2
CASRFWTSGSEEQFF
TGTGCCAGCAGATTCTGGACTAGCGGGAGTGAGGAGCAGTTCTTC
>.|TRBJ1-2|TRBV25-1|.
CASSDQDNYGYTF
TGTGCCAGCAGTGACCAGGATAACTATGGCTACACCTTC
>few|TRBJ1-2|TRBV11-2|.
CASSLYAGAGGYTF
TGTGCCAGCAGCTTATATGCGGGGGCTGGTGGCTACACCTTC
>.|TRBJ1-5|TRBV6-5|.
CASSYSFPRAGQPQHF
TGTGCCAGCAGTTACTCGTTCCCCAGGGCTGGACAGCCCCAGCATTTT
>.|TRBJ1-5|TRBV19|.
CASSILNQPQHF
TGTGCCAGTAGTATATTAAATCAGCCCCAGCATTTT
>.|TRBJ1-4|TRBV25-1|.
CASSESRGEENEKLFF
TGTGCCAGCAGTGAATCCCGCGGGGAGGAAAATGAAAAACTGTTTTTT
>.|TRBJ1-4|TRBV9|.
CASSVVVGELFF
TGTGCCAGCAGCGTAGTGGTCGGGGAACTGTTTTTT
>.|TRBJ1-2|TRBV6-2/TRBV6-3|TRBD1
CASSKLTGAYDYGYTF
TGTGCCAGCAGCAAGTTGACAGGGGCCTACGACTATGGCTACACCTTC
>.|TRBJ2-1|TRBV7-9|.
CASSHGGLLSSYNEQFF
TGTGCCAGCAGCCACGGAGGCCTCTTGAGCTCCTACAATGAGCAGTTCTTC
>.|TRBJ2-3|TRBV3-1/TRBV3-2|.
CASSLSTDTQYF
TGTGCCAGCAGCCTCTCTACGGATACGCAGTATTTT
>.|TRBJ1-2|TRBV6-4|.
CASSDSSHWGYTF
TGTGCCAGCAGTGACTCGAGTCATTGGGGCTACACCTTC
>.|TRBJ1-2|TRBV20-1|.
CSASTANYGYTF
TGCAGTGCTAGTACAGCAAACTATGGCTACACCTTC
>.|TRBJ2-3|TRBV2|TRBD2
CATGLAGTTDTQYF
TGTGCCACCGGACTAGCGGGGACCACAGATACGCAGTATTTT